This TCR beta chain derives from a study of T cells after posttransplantation cyclophosphamide. General study findings and limits: TRB clonality was highly associated with recipient CMV seropositivity and reactivation.

V was pared by 7 bases and J by 0 bases, with 3 bases of the junction left unmatched. The length of the CDR3 is 15 residues. Germline-derived CDR1 and CDR2 are SGDLS and YYNGEE. Cells defined as naive were viable CD3+CD4+ or CD3+CD8+ and CCR7+CD45RA+CD45RO-CD95-CD27+CD28+. Measured with immunoSEQ multiplex PCR; TCRdb has only the in-frame clones, and not every one. Found here are about 30,000 clones, roughly 90% of them singletons; the top ten hold 0.1%. On this clone: The antigen remains undetermined.

The genes are TRBV9 and TRBJ2-1; 11 positions match TRBD2. The specimen sequenced was naive CD4+ T cells sorted from blood. This clonotype originated in a man under 40 in good health and a related stem cell transplant donor. CDR3 loop: CASSSGGPSYNEQFF. In DNA, the CDR3 is TGTGCCAGCTCTAGCGGGGGGCCCTCCTACAATGAGCAGTTCTTC.